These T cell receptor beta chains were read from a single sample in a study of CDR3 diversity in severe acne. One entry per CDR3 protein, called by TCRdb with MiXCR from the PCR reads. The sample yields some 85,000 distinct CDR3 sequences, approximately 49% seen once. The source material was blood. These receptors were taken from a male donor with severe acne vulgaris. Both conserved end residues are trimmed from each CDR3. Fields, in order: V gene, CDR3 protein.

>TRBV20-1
SGAGSEGYEQY
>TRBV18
ASLDGQETQY
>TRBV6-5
ASTEGGFANEQY
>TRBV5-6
ASSRDVVLGRGVGELF
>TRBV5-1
ASSLVGSSTDTQY
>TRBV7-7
ASSLSPSGRFPETQY
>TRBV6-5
ASSSPGARDQY
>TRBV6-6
ASSWSGTGDEKLF
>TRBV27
ASSLQGWPSNYGYT
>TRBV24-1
ATSDSYMNTEAF
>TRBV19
ASSREFTSGNTIY
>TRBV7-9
ASSDSGSNEQY
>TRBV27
ASSLSDSGSKF
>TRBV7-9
ASLPGAGDLEQY
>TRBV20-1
SASGRANEQF
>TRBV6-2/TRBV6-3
ASSYSSSGYT
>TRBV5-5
ASSPDRMLRPYEQY
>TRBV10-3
AITTGPGNTIY
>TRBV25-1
ASSDLGYNSPPH
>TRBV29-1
SVIYTGQGGQLETQY
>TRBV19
ASSIEGSQETQY